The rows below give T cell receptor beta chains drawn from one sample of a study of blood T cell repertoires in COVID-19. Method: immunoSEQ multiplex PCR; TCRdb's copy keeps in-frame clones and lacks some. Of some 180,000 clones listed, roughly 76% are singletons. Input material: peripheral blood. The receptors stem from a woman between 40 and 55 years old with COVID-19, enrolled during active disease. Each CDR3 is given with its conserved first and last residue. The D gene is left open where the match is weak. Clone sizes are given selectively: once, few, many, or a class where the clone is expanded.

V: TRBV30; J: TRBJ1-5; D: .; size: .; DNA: TGTGCCTGGAGTAAGGCATTCAGGCAGCCCCAGCATTTT; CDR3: CAWSKAFRQPQHF
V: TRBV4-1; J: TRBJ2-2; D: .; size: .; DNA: TGCGCCAGCAGCCAAGGGGCGTCCACATTCAACACCGGGGAGCTGTTTTTT; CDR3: CASSQGASTFNTGELFF
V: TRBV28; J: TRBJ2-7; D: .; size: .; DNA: TGTGCCAGCAGATTAGGTACGGCCTACGAGCAGTACTTC; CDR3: CASRLGTAYEQYF
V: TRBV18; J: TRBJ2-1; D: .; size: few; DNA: TGTGCCAGCTCACCCCCCGGGACTAGGGGGCATGAGCAGTTCTTC; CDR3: CASSPPGTRGHEQFF
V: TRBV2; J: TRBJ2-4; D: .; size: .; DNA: TGTGCCAGCATGCGGGACCCGGGGGTCAAAAACATTCAGTACTTC; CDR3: CASMRDPGVKNIQYF
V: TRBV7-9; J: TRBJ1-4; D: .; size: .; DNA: TGTGCCAGCAGCTTAACGGGGGGGCATCATGAAAAACTGTTTTTT; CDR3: CASSLTGGHHEKLFF
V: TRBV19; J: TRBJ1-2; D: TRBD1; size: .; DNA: TGTGCCAGGAGCACACGTAGACAGGGAAGAGATCACTATGGCTACACCTTC; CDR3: CARSTRRQGRDHYGYTF
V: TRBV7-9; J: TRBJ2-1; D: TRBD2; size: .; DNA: TGTGCCAGCAGCTTATACTCCGAAAGCGGGGGCCCGATCTTC; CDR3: CASSLYSESGGPIF
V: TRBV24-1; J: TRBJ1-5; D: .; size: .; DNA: TGTGCCACCAGTTCTATGGGCAATCAGCCCCAGCATTTT; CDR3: CATSSMGNQPQHF
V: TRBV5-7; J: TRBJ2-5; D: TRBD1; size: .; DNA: TGTGCCAGCAGCTTGAGGGACAGGGTGAGGGAGACCCAGTACTTC; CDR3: CASSLRDRVRETQYF
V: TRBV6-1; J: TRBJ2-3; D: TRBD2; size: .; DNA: TGTGCCAGCAGTGAATCCCCCTCGGCTAGCGGGAGGGCCGATGGGGTGGATACGCAGTATTTT; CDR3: CASSESPSASGRADGVDTQYF
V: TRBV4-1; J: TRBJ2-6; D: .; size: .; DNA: TGCGCCAGCAGCCCGGCGGGGACAGCGCGCTCCTCCCTCCACGTCCTGACTTTC; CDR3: CASSPAGTARSSLHVLTF
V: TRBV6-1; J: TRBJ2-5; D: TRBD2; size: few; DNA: TGTGCCAGCAGTGAACTAGCGGGGGGGCAAGAGACCCAGTACTTC; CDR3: CASSELAGGQETQYF
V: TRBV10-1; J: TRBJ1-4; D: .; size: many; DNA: TGCGCCAGCAGTGCGTCAGGGGCTGTTACTAATGAAAAACTGTTTTTT; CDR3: CASSASGAVTNEKLFF
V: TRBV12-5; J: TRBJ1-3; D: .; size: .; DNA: TGTGCTAGTGCCTCGCTGGGGGGGTGGGGAAACACCATATATTTT; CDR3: CASASLGGWGNTIYF
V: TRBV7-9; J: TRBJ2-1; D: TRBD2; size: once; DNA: TGTGCCAGCAGCTTAGGACTAGCGGGAGTAGATGAGCAGTTCTTC; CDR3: CASSLGLAGVDEQFF
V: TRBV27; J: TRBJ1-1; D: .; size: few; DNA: TGTGCCAGCAGTCTAACCAACGCCCAGAACACTGAAGCTTTCTTT; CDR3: CASSLTNAQNTEAFF
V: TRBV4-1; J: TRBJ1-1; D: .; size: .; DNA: TGCGCCAGCAGCACCCAGACAGTACTGAACACTGAAGCTTTCTTT; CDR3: CASSTQTVLNTEAFF
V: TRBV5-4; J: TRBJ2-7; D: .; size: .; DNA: TGTGCCAGCAGCGCTGGACACCGGAACCCTTCCTACGAGCAGTACTTC; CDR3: CASSAGHRNPSYEQYF
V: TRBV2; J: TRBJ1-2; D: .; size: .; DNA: TGTGCCAGTAAACTACAGGGAGACTATGGCTACACCTTC; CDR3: CASKLQGDYGYTF
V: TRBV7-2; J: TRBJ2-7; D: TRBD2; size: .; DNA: TGTGCCAGCAGCACAGGGACTAGCGCCGGTCTCGAGCAGTACTTC; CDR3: CASSTGTSAGLEQYF
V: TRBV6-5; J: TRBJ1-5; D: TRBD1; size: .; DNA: TGTGCCAGCAAATTAATGGGACAGTCAGGTCAGCCCCAGCATTTT; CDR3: CASKLMGQSGQPQHF
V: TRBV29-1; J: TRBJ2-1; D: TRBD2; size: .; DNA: TGCAGCGTATCTAATCCGGGACTAGCGGGAGTTCAGGAGCAGTTCTTC; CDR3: CSVSNPGLAGVQEQFF
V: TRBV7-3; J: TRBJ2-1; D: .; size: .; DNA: TGTGCCAGCAGCTTACAGGGATCCAATGAGCAGTTCTTC; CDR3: CASSLQGSNEQFF
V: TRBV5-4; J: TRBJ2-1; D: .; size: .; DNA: TGTGCCAGCAGCTTGGGTGGGCAGGGGTTCAATGAGCAGTTCTTC; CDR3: CASSLGGQGFNEQFF
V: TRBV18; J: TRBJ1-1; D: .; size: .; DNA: TGTGCCAGCTCCCAAGGACACCACACTGAAGCTTTCTTT; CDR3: CASSQGHHTEAFF
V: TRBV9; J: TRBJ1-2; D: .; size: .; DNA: TGTGCCAGCAGCGTAGAAGCAGGGGACTATGGCTACACCTTC; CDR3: CASSVEAGDYGYTF